The present T cell receptor (beta chain) was sequenced within a study of cytomegalovirus exposure and HLA in healthy donors (dated by TCRdb to 2016 to 2017). Looking at the study overall: According to a later analysis, the 120 or so validation repertoires were produced on the same platform as the 680 or so repertoires of the first cohort. High-throughput TCR immunosequencing, statistical association of individual TCRs with disease status, and machine learning were combined to predict cytomegalovirus infection status. Besides the first cohort of more than 650 subjects, a separate validation cohort made up of 90 to 150 different subjects was used. The aim of the study was to test whether cataloging public T cell receptors could identify signatures of past pathogen exposure.

Donors formed part of the validation cohort, which comprised 120 subjects and was distinct from the first cohort of several hundred subjects. Points on this clone: The antigen it recognizes is unknown. No base quality information exists; no much larger clone differs at one position.

Paper-wide results and their limitations: In both the original and validation cohorts, the classifier was reported to diagnose cytomegalovirus status with high specificity and sensitivity. It was suggested by the authors that the approach could potentially be generalized to other disease states and immunological phenotypes. While some public TCRs were present in many individuals, most TCR sequences turned up only very rarely across donors. The study listed approximately 150 TCR beta chains as associated with cytomegalovirus. A later analysis had no HLA typing for the validation cohort, so co-occurrence there was scored across all 130 or so repertoires. A few of the identified cytomegalovirus-associated TCR beta chains were confirmed in vitro to be specific for cytomegalovirus antigens. Of the cluster scores, 90% to 95% were above 0 in a later analysis, which found that TCRs clustered in the first cohort also tended to co-occur in the roughly 130 validation repertoires.

The library relied on the immunoSEQ multiplex PCR assay. The source study handled its data this way. A statistical classification framework was built to diagnose cytomegalovirus status from the catalog of TCR beta chain sequences. Held by TCRdb, this immuneACCESS table contains in-frame sequences only and omits some clones. Under half of the omission traces to an unresolved V gene where checked; the cause of the rest is unknown. V and J calls and clone size are as listed in that table; D and trimming were resolved from the DNA. The sample yields 200,000 to 250,000 clones; 87% were counted once. Around 3% of the sample goes to the ten largest clones. The CDR3 runs 12 residues from the cysteine to the phenylalanine. CDR3 DNA only is kept here, 36 bases in frame from base 1. V loses 2 bases, J loses 9 bases, and the germline ends lie 8 bases apart. For CDR1 and CDR2, the germline V gene (reference sequence) lists WNHNN and SYGVQD.

This clonotype originated in a young man in good health and CMV-seronegative. The sample was PBMCs. The sequence links TRBV10-1 to TRBJ2-1, and possibly TRBD2, on 5 matching bases. The CDR3 protein is CASSEARGEQFF. The sequenced DNA: TGCGCCAGCAGTGAGGCCCGGGGTGAGCAGTTCTTC.